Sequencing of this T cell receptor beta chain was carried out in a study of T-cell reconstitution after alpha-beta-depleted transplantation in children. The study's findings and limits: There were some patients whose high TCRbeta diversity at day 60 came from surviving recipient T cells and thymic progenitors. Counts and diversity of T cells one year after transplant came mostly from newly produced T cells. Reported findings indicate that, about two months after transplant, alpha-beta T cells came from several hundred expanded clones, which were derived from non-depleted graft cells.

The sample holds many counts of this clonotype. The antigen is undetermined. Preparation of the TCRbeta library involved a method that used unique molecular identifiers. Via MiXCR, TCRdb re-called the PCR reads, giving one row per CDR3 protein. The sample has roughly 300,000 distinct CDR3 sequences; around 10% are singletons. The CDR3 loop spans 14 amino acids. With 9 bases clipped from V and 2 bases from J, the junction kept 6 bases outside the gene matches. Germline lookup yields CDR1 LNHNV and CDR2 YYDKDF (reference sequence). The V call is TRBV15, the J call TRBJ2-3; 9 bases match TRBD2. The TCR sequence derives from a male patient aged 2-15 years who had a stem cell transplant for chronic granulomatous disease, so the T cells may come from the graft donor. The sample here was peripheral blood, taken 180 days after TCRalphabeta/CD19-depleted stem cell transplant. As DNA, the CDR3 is TGTGCCACGTCCGCGGGAGGGCTCACAGATACGCAGTATTTT. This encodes CATSAGGLTDTQYF.